This is a list of T cell receptor beta chains from one sample in a study of T cells in Graves' hyperthyroidism and ophthalmopathy. A single record per CDR3 protein comes from TCRdb applying MiXCR to the multiplex PCR reads. The sample has approximately 600,000 distinct CDR3 sequences; around 21% are singletons. The specimen was blood. The receptors were gathered from a man younger than 45 with Graves' ophthalmopathy. CDR3s include the opening cysteine and the closing phenylalanine or tryptophan. Each record gives: D gene, J gene, clone size, V gene, CDR3 protein, CDR3 DNA. The D gene is left open where the match is weak. Rows may omit the clone size; those that give it use once, few, many or a size class.

>.|TRBJ2-7|few|TRBV27
CASSPMTSGEQYF
TGTGCCAGCAGTCCGATGACTTCGGGCGAGCAGTACTTC
>.|TRBJ1-1|many|TRBV18
CASSKGAINTEAFF
TGTGCCAGCTCAAAAGGAGCCATCAACACTGAAGCTTTCTTT
>TRBD2|TRBJ2-5|.|TRBV5-1
CASSRAGGKETQYF
TGCGCCAGCAGCCGAGCGGGAGGGAAAGAGACCCAGTACTTC
>.|TRBJ1-2|.|TRBV6-1
CASSPWRSRGYGYTF
TGTGCCAGCAGTCCCTGGAGGTCCCGTGGCTATGGCTACACCTTC
>.|TRBJ1-1|many|TRBV12-3/TRBV12-4
CASSLRGATTEAFF
TGTGCCAGCAGTCTCCGAGGGGCGACCACTGAAGCTTTCTTT
>.|TRBJ2-3|many|TRBV12-3/TRBV12-4
CASSFPPPDTQYF
TGTGCCAGCAGTTTCCCCCCTCCAGATACGCAGTATTTT
>TRBD1|TRBJ2-7|.|TRBV28
CASSPDRGPPRSYGQYF
TGTGCCAGCAGCCCGGACAGGGGTCCACCCCGCTCCTACGGGCAGTACTTC
>.|TRBJ2-2|.|TRBV10-2
CASSEGQRHTGELFF
TGCGCCAGCAGTGAGGGGCAGAGACACACCGGGGAGCTGTTTTTT
>TRBD1|TRBJ2-2|many|TRBV20-1
CSAEKTGTGELFF
TGCAGTGCTGAAAAGACAGGGACCGGGGAGCTGTTTTTT
>.|TRBJ2-3|few|TRBV13
CASSQGSGSSTDTQYF
TGTGCCAGCAGCCAGGGCAGCGGCAGCAGCACAGATACGCAGTATTTT
>.|TRBJ1-1|few|TRBV20-1
CSAPKYQMNTEAFF
TGCAGTGCCCCTAAGTACCAGATGAACACTGAAGCTTTCTTT
>.|TRBJ2-7|many|TRBV6-1
CAIKSYEQYF
TGTGCCATCAAATCCTACGAGCAGTACTTC
>.|TRBJ1-5|many|TRBV6-2/TRBV6-3
CASSYLDQPQHF
TGTGCCAGCAGTTATCTGGATCAGCCCCAGCATTTT
>.|TRBJ1-1|many|TRBV12-3/TRBV12-4
CASSVRDKRAFF
TGTGCCAGCAGTGTCCGGGACAAAAGAGCTTTCTTT
>TRBD1|TRBJ1-2|few|TRBV6-1
CASSLTGEGGYTF
TGTGCCAGCAGTTTGACAGGGGAAGGTGGCTACACCTTC
>.|TRBJ2-1|.|TRBV12-3/TRBV12-4
CASSFVEYNEQFF
TGTGCCAGCAGTTTCGTAGAGTACAATGAGCAGTTCTTC
>.|TRBJ1-2|few|TRBV7-2
CASSLGVRRVYGYTF
TGTGCCAGCAGCTTAGGGGTCAGGAGAGTTTATGGCTACACCTTC
>.|TRBJ1-1|many|TRBV7-9
CASSNTGGTEAFF
TGTGCCAGCAGCAATACCGGGGGAACTGAAGCTTTCTTT
>TRBD2|TRBJ2-2|many|TRBV6-6
CASSYSWASGSNGELFF
TGTGCCAGCAGTTACTCGTGGGCTAGCGGGAGTAACGGGGAGCTGTTTTTT
>.|TRBJ1-3|.|TRBV7-2
CASSLVLGRMDSGNTIYF
TGTGCCAGCAGCTTAGTACTCGGGCGTATGGACTCTGGAAACACCATATATTTT
>.|TRBJ2-1|few|TRBV7-9
CASTVGLADYNEQFF
TGTGCCAGCACCGTCGGGTTAGCGGACTACAATGAGCAGTTCTTC
>TRBD1|TRBJ1-6|many|TRBV11-2
CASSFTLGDRERRSPLHF
TGTGCCAGCAGCTTCACCTTGGGGGACAGGGAGAGGCGCTCACCCCTCCACTTT
>TRBD2|TRBJ2-7|.|TRBV5-1
CASRPSSGSYEQYF
TGCGCCAGCAGACCTAGCAGCGGGAGCTACGAGCAGTACTTC
>.|TRBJ2-3|.|TRBV10-2
CASSETPSWTGTDTQYF
TGCGCCAGCAGTGAGACGCCCAGTTGGACAGGCACAGATACGCAGTATTTT
>TRBD1|TRBJ1-2|.|TRBV30
CAWSTPIRQGGYGCTF
TGTGCCTGGAGTACACCAATAAGACAGGGTGGCTATGGCTGCACCTTC
>.|TRBJ1-1|few|TRBV29-1
CSVAERGGMNTEAFF
TGCAGCGTTGCGGAGAGGGGAGGCATGAACACTGAAGCTTTCTTT
>.|TRBJ1-6|few|TRBV11-2
CASSLDYRSSYNSPLHF
TGTGCCAGCAGCTTAGATTACAGGAGCTCCTATAATTCACCCCTCCACTTT
>TRBD1|TRBJ2-2|.|TRBV6-5
CASSYSRDRPANTGELFF
TGTGCCAGCAGTTACTCGAGGGACAGGCCCGCGAACACCGGGGAGCTGTTTTTT
>TRBD2|TRBJ2-1|once|TRBV20-1
CSAGDRVGRELINEQFF
TGCAGTGCTGGAGATAGGGTGGGGCGGGAGCTGATCAATGAGCAGTTCTTC
>.|TRBJ2-1|many|TRBV6-5
CASSYSATGNSYNEQFF
TGTGCCAGCAGTTACTCGGCGACAGGCAATTCCTACAATGAGCAGTTCTTC
>.|TRBJ1-2|.|TRBV18
CASSPGILEGDGYTF
TGTGCCAGCTCACCTGGTATTTTGGAGGGTGACGGCTACACCTTC
>TRBD2|TRBJ2-3|.|TRBV24-1
CATGFPGLAPGDTQYF
TGTGCCACCGGCTTCCCGGGACTAGCGCCGGGGGATACGCAGTATTTT
>TRBD1|TRBJ2-2|.|TRBV12-3/TRBV12-4
CASSPGTGARLFF
TGTGCCAGCAGTCCCGGGACAGGGGCGAGGCTGTTTTTT
>.|TRBJ2-1|.|TRBV28
CAITGGPGNEQFF
TGTGCTATCACTGGGGGGCCGGGCAATGAGCAGTTCTTC
>.|TRBJ1-6|.|TRBV6-4
CASSGTLNSPLHF
TGTGCCAGCAGCGGGACATTGAATTCACCCCTCCACTTT
>.|TRBJ1-1|few|TRBV9
CASSVRGGDTEAFF
TGTGCCAGCAGCGTCCGAGGGGGGGACACTGAAGCTTTCTTT
>TRBD2|TRBJ2-1|.|TRBV7-2
CASSLTAGEFYNEQFF
TGTGCCAGCAGCTTGACAGCGGGAGAATTCTACAATGAGCAGTTCTTC
>.|TRBJ1-1|.|TRBV19
CASSPTVRTEAFF
TGTGCCAGTAGCCCGACAGTTCGCACTGAAGCTTTCTTT
>TRBD1|TRBJ1-6|.|TRBV6-6
CASSYSRGGAGSPLHF
TGTGCCAGCAGTTACTCGAGAGGGGGCGCAGGTTCACCCCTCCACTTT
>TRBD2|TRBJ2-7|.|TRBV4-2
CASSKRLAGVYEQYF
TGTGCCAGCAGCAAAAGACTAGCGGGAGTTTACGAGCAGTACTTC
>TRBD2|TRBJ2-1|.|TRBV7-2
CASSLREGRYNEQFF
TGTGCCAGCAGCCTTCGGGAGGGCCGTTACAATGAGCAGTTCTTC
>.|TRBJ2-2|many|TRBV11-2
CASSAVPIPGELFF
TGTGCCAGCAGCGCAGTACCCATCCCCGGGGAGCTGTTTTTT
>.|TRBJ2-1|.|TRBV6-1
CASSASNEQFF
TGTGCCAGCAGTGCTAGCAATGAGCAGTTCTTC